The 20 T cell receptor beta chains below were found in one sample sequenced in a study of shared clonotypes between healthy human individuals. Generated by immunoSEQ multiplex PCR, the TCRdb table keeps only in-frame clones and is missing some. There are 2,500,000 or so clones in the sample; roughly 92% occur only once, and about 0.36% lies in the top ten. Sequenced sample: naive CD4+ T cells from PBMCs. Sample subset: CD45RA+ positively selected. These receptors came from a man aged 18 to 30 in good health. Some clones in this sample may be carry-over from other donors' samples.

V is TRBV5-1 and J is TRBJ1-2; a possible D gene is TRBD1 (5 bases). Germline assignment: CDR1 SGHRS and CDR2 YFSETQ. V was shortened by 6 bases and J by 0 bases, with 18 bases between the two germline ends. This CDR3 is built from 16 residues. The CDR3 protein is CASNETVSPTNYGYTF. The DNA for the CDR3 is TGCGCCAGCAACGAGACAGTCAGCCCGACTAACTATGGCTACACCTTC.

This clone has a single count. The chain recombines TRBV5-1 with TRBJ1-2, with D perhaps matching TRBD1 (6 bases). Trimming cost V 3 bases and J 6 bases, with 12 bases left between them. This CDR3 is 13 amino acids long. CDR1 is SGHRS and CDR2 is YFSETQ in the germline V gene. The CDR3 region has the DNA TGCGCCAGCAGCTCGGAAGGGGGGAATGGCTACACCTTC. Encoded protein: CASSSEGGNGYTF.

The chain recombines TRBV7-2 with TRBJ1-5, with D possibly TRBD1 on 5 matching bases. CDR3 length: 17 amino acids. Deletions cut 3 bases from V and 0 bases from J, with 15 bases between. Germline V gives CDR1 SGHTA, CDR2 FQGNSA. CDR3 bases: TGTGCCAGCAGCTTGGTACAGGCGGGTTATAGCAATCAGCCCCAGCATTTT. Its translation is CASSLVQAGYSNQPQHF.

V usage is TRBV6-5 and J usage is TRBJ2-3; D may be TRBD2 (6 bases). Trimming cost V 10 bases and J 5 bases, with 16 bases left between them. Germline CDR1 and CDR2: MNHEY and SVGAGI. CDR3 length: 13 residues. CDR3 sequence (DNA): TGTGCCACCCACCTCGGGAGTCGAGATACGCAGTATTTT. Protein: CATHLGSRDTQYF.

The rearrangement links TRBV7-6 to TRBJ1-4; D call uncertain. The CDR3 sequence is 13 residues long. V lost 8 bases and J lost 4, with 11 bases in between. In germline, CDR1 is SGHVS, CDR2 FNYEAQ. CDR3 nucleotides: TGTGCCAGCTCGTACTCGGGTAATGAAAAACTGTTTTTT. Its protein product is CASSYSGNEKLFF.

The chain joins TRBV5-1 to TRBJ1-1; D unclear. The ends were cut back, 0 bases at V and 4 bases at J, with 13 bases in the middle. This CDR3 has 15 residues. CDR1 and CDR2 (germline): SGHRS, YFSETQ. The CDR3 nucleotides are TGCGCCAGCAGCTTGGGAATGGAGAGGGCCACTGAAGCTTTCTTT. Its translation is CASSLGMERATEAFF.

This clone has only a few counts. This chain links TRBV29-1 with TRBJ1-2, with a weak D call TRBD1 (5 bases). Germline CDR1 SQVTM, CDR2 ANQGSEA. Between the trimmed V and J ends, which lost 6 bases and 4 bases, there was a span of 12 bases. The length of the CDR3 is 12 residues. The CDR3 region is CSVKQEIYGYTF. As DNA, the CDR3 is TGCAGCGTCAAACAGGAGATCTATGGCTACACCTTC. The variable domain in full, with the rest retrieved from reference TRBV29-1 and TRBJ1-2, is SAVISQKPSRDICQRGTSLTIQCQVDSQVTMMFWYRQQPGQSLTLIATANQGSEATYESGFVIDKFPISRPNLTFSTLTVSNMSPEDSSIYLCSVKQEIYGYTFGSGTRLTVV.

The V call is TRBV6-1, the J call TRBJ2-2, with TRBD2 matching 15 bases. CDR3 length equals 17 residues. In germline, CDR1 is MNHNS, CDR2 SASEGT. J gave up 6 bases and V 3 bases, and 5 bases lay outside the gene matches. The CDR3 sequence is CASSELGTSGRSGELFF. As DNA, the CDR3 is TGTGCCAGCAGTGAGTTAGGGACTAGCGGGAGGTCCGGGGAGCTGTTTTTT.

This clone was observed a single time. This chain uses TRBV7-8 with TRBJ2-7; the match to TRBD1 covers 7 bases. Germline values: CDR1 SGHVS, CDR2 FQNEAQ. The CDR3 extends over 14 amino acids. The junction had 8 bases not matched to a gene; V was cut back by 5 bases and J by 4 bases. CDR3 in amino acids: CASSLGGRGYEQYF. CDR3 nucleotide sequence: TGTGCCAGCAGCCTAGGGGGCAGGGGGTACGAGCAGTACTTC. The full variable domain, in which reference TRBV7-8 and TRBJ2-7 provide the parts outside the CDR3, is GAGVSQSPRYKVAKRGQDVALRCDPISGHVSLFWYQQALGQGPEFLTYFQNEAQLDKSGLPSDRFFAERPEGSVSTLKIQRTQQEDSAVYLCASSLGGRGYEQYFGPGTRLTVT.

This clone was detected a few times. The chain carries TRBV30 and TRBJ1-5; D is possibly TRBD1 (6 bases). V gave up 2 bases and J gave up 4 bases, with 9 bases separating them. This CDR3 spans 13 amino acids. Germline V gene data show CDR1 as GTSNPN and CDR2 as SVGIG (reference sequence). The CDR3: CAWSRRGNQPQHF. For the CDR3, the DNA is TGTGCCTGGAGTCGCAGGGGAAATCAGCCCCAGCATTTT.

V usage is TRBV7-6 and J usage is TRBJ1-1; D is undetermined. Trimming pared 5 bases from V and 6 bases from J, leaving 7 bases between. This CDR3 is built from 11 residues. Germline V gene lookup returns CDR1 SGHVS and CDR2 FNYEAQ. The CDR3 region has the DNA TGTGCCAGCAGCAGCGGGGCTGAAGCTTTCTTT. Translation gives CASSSGAEAFF.

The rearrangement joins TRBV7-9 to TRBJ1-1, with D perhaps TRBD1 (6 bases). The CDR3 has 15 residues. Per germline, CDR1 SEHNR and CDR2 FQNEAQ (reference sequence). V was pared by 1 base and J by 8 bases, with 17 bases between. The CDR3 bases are TGTGCCAGCAGCTTAGGCGGGGGGGCGCGGGGCGAAGCTTTCTTT. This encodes CASSLGGGARGEAFF.

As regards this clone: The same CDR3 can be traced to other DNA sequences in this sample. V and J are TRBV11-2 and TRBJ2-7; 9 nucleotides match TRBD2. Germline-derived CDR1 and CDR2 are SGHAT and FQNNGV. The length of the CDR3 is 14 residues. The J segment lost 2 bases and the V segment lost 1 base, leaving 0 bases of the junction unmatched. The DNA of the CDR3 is TGTGCCAGCAGCTTAGCTAGCGGGACCTACGAGCAGTACTTC. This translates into CASSLASGTYEQYF.

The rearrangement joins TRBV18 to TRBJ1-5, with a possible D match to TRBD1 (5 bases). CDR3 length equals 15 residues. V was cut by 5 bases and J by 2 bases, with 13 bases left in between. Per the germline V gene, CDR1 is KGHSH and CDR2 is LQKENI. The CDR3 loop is CASSFRGGGNQPQHF. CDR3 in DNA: TGTGCCAGCTCATTTCGAGGAGGGGGCAATCAGCCCCAGCATTTT. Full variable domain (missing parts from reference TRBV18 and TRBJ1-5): NAGVMQNPRHLVRRRGQEARLRCSPMKGHSHVYWYRQLPEEGLKFMVYLQKENIIDESGMPKERFSAEFPKEGPSILRIQQVVRGDSAAYFCASSFRGGGNQPQHFGDGTRLSIL.

The CDR3 spells CASSPPGALGEQYF. CDR3 DNA: TGTGCCAGCAGTCCCCCGGGGGCCTTGGGCGAGCAGTACTTC. This chain uses TRBV28 with TRBJ2-7; D is perhaps TRBD1 or TRBD2 (6 bases each). V lost 5 bases, J lost 6 bases, and 17 bases lay in between. The CDR3 has 14 amino acids. Germline V CDR1 and CDR2: MDHEN, SYDVKM. The full variable domain, rest sourced from reference TRBV28 and TRBJ2-7, is DVKVTQSSRYLVKRTGEKVFLECVQDMDHENMFWYRQDPGLGLRLIYFSYDVKMKEKGDIPEGYSVSREKKERFSLILESASTNQTSMYLCASSPPGALGEQYFGPGTRLTVT.

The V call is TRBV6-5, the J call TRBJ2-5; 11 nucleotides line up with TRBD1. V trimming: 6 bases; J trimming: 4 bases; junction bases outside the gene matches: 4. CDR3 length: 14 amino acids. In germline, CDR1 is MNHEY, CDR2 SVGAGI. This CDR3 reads CASRMGQGGETQYF. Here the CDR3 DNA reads TGTGCCAGCAGGATGGGACAGGGGGGAGAGACCCAGTACTTC.

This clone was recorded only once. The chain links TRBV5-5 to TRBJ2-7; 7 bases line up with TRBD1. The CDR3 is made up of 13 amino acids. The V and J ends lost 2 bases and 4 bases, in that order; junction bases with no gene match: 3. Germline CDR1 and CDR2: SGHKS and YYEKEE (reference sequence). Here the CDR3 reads CASSLVQGYEQYF. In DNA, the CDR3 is TGTGCCAGCAGCTTAGTACAGGGGTACGAGCAGTACTTC.

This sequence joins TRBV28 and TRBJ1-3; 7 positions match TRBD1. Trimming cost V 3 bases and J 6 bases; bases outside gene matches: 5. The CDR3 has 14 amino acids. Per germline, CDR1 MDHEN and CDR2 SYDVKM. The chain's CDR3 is CASSLSGQTNTIYF. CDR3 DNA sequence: TGTGCCAGCAGTTTGTCGGGACAGACAAACACCATATATTTT.

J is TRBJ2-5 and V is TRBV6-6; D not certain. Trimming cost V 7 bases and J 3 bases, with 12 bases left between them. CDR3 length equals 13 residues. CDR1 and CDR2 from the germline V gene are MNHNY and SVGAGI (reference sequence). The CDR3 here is CASTEAWEETQYF. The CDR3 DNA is TGTGCCAGCACCGAAGCCTGGGAAGAGACCCAGTACTTC.

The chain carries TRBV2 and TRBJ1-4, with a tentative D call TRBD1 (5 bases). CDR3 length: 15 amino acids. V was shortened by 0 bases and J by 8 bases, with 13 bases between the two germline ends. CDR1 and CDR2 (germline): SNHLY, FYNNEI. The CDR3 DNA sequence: TGTGCCAGCAGTGAAGCACCGGGACCAAGGGAAAAACTGTTTTTT. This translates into CASSEAPGPREKLFF.